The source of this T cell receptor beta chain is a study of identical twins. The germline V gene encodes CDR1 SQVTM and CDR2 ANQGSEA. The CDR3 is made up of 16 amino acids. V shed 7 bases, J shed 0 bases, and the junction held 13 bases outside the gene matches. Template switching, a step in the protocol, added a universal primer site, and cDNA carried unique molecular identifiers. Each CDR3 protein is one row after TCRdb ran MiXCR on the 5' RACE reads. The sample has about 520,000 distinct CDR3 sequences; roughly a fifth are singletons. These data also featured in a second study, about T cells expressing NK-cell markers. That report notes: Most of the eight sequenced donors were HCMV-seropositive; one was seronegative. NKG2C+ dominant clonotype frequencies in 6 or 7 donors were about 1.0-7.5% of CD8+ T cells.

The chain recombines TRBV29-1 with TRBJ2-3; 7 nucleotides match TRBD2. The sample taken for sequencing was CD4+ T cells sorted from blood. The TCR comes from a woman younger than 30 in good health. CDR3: CSGRGSLRESTDTQYF. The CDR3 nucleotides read TGCAGCGGTCGGGGGAGCTTGCGGGAGAGCACAGATACGCAGTATTTT.